The 9 T cell receptor beta chains below all came from one sample that was sequenced in a study of T cell repertoires in cytomegalovirus infection. TCRdb ran MiXCR on the reads and lists one entry per CDR3 protein. The table lists almost 550,000 distinct CDR3 sequences, 16% of them singletons. Specimen: CD8+ T cells from PBMCs. The source is a human donor in good health (CMV status not recorded). Some clones in this sample may be carry-over from other donors' samples.

This clonotype was seen ten or more times. The chain combines TRBV7-3 with TRBJ2-7, with 10 nucleotides matching TRBD1. In germline, CDR1 is SGHTA, CDR2 FQGTGA. Trimming cost V 5 bases and J 4 bases; bases outside gene matches: 8. The CDR3 consists of 15 residues. CDR3 amino acids: CASSPGSGQGYEQYF. CDR3 nucleotides: TGTGCCAGCAGCCCAGGATCGGGACAGGGGTACGAGCAGTACTTC. The whole variable domain, filled in from reference TRBV7-3 and TRBJ2-7, reads GAGVSQTPSNKVTEKGKYVELRCDPISGHTALYWYRQSLGQGPEFLIYFQGTGAADDSGLPNDRFFAVRPEGSVSTLKIQRTERGDSAVYLCASSPGSGQGYEQYFGPGTRLTVT.

This clonotype was counted at least ten times. CDR3 protein: CASSSMTGIGNQPQHF. The DNA for the CDR3 is TGTGCCAGCAGTTCCATGACAGGGATCGGCAATCAGCCCCAGCATTTT. V is TRBV12-3 or TRBV12-4 and J is TRBJ1-5; 7 bases are a match to TRBD1. J was trimmed by 2 bases and V by 4 bases; bases with no gene match: 8. This CDR3 has 16 amino acids.

This chain joins TRBV7-9 and TRBJ1-4; TRBD1 agrees at 10 bases. In germline, CDR1 is SEHNR, CDR2 FQNEAQ (reference sequence). This CDR3 has 17 amino acids. V lost 5 bases and J lost 7; bases outside the gene matches: 13. CDR3 DNA sequence: TGTGCCAGCAGCCCCGGGACAGGGGAAGCCTTGAGTGAAAAACTGTTTTTT. It yields the protein CASSPGTGEALSEKLFF. Drawing the rest from reference TRBV7-9 and TRBJ1-4, the complete variable domain is DTGVSQNPRHKITKRGQNVTFRCDPISEHNRLYWYRQTLGQGPEFLTYFQNEAQLEKSRLLSDRFSAERPKGSFSTLEIQRTEQGDSAMYLCASSPGTGEALSEKLFFGSGTQLSVL.

At least ten counts were recorded for this clonotype. J is TRBJ2-7 and V is TRBV4-1, with a possible D match to TRBD2 (5 bases). Germline assignment: CDR1 MGHRA and CDR2 YSYEKL. The V end was cut by 4 bases, the J end by 1 base, with 11 bases between. The length of the CDR3 is 14 residues. The CDR3 is CASSPEVPSYEQYF. For the CDR3, the DNA is TGCGCCAGCAGCCCGGAGGTTCCATCCTACGAGCAGTACTTC.

By share, this clonotype ranks as medium-sized. The CDR3 here is CASSSSTRGGGDPEAFF. For the CDR3, the DNA is TGTGCCAGCAGCTCGTCGACAAGGGGGGGAGGGGATCCTGAAGCTTTCTTT. This chain uses TRBV7-9 with TRBJ1-1; perhaps TRBD1 as D (6 bases). V dropped 4 bases and J dropped 6 bases, with 24 bases sitting between them. Germline CDR1 is SEHNR and CDR2 is FQNEAQ (reference sequence). The CDR3 runs 17 residues.

Note on this clonotype: With a much larger clone just one base away, this may be a read error. The CDR3 carries no conserved terminal phenylalanine or tryptophan, so it likely arises from a read error. The rearrangement joins TRBV7-2 to TRBJ2-1; 9 bases map to TRBD2. V shed 3 bases and J 4 bases; nucleotides not matched to a gene: 4. The CDR3 length is 15 residues. CDR1 and CDR2 from the germline V gene are SGHTA and FQGNSA. The CDR3 bases are TGTGCCAGCAGCTTCGGCGGGGGGGGGTACAATGAGCAGTTCTTA. Protein sequence: CASSFGGGGYNEQFL.

This clonotype was seen a handful of times. The chain employs TRBV19 and TRBJ1-1; D remains ambiguous. The V gene's germline CDR1 is LNHDA and CDR2 SQIVND (reference sequence). Trimming stripped 3 bases from V and 7 bases from J, with 6 bases between. The CDR3 is made up of 11 amino acids. The DNA of the CDR3 is TGTGCCAGTAGTATCCGGGTTGAAGCTTTCTTT. It is translated as CASSIRVEAFF. Looking up the rest from reference TRBV19 and TRBJ1-1 gives the full variable domain: DGGITQSPKYLFRKEGQNVTLSCEQNLNHDAMYWYRQDPGQGLRLIYYSQIVNDFQKGDIAEGYSVSREKKESFPLTVTSAQKNPTAFYLCASSIRVEAFFGQGTRLTVV.

This clonotype was observed a handful of times. The chain employs TRBV7-4 and TRBJ2-7; 7 nucleotides agree with TRBD2. The germline V gene encodes CDR1 SGHVT and CDR2 SQSDAQ. The CDR3 has 11 amino acids. Trimming took 4 bases from V and 7 from J; bases not matched to a gene: 1. CDR3 region: CASSWRGEQYF. CDR3 DNA: TGTGCCAGCAGCTGGCGGGGGGAGCAGTACTTC.

There are many counts of this clonotype. This chain connects TRBV7-2 to TRBJ2-1; D gene ambiguous. The V end was cut by 2 bases, the J end by 5 bases, with 7 bases between. The CDR3 consists of 13 residues. Per germline, CDR1 SGHTA and CDR2 FQGNSA. CDR3 residues: CASSLIPNNEQFF. The CDR3 region has the DNA TGTGCCAGCAGCTTAATCCCTAACAATGAGCAGTTCTTC. Drawing the rest from reference TRBV7-2 and TRBJ2-1, the complete variable domain is GAGVSQSPSNKVTEKGKDVELRCDPISGHTALYWYRQSLGQGLEFLIYFQGNSAPDKSGLPSDRFSAERTGGSVSTLTIQRTQQEDSAVYLCASSLIPNNEQFFGPGTRLTVL.